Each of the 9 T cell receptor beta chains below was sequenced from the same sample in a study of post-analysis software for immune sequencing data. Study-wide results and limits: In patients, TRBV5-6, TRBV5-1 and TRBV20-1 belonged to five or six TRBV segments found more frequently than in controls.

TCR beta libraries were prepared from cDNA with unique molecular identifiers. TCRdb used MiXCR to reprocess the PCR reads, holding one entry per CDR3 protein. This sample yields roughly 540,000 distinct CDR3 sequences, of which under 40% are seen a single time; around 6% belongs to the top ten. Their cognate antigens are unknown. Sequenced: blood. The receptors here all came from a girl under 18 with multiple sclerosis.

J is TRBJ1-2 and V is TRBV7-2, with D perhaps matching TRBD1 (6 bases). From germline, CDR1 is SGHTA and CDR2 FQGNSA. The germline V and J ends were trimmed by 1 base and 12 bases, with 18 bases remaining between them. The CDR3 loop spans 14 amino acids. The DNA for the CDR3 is TGTGCCAGCAGCTTAGAAGGTCTTACGGGGGGCCACACCTTC. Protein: CASSLEGLTGGHTF.

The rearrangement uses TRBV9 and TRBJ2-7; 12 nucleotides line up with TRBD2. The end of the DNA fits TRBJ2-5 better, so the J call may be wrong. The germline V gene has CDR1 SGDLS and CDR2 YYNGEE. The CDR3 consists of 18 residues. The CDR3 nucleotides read TGTGCCAGCAGCGTAGGCGACCTAGCGGGGGGGCGCTGGGAGACCCAGTACTTC. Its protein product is CASSVGDLAGGRWETQYF.

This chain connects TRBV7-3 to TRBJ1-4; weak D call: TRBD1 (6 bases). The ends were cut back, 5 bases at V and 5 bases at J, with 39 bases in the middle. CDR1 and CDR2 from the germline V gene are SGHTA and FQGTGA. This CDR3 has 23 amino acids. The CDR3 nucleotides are TGTGCCAGCAGCCTATATACTGCCTCCGGTTCGGGGAGATCCAGGGGAACAAATGAAAAACTGTTTTTT. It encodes CASSLYTASGSGRSRGTNEKLFF.

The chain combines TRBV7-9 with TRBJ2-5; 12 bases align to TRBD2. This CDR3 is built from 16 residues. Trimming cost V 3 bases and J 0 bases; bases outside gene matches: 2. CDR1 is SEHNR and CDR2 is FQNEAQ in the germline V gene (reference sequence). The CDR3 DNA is TGTGCCAGCAGCTTCCTAGCGGGGGGGAACCAAGAGACCCAGTACTTC. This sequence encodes CASSFLAGGNQETQYF.

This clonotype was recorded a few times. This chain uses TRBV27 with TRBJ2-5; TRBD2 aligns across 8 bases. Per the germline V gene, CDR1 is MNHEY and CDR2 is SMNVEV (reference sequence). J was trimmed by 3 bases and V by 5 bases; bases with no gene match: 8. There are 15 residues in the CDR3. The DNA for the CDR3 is TGTGCCAGCAGTAGCGGGGGCCGGGGGGAAGAGACCCAGTACTTC. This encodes CASSSGGRGEETQYF.

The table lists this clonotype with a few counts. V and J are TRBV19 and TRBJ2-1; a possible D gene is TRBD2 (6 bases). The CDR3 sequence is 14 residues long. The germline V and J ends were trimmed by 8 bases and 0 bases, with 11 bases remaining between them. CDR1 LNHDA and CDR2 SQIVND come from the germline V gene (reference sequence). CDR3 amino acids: CASQEGGSYNEQFF. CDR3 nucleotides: TGTGCCAGTCAGGAGGGAGGCTCCTACAATGAGCAGTTCTTC.

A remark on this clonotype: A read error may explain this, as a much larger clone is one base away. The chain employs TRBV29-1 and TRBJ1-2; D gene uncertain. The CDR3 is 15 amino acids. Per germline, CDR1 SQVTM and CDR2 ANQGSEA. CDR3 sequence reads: CSIEAQAPRNYGYTF. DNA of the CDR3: TGCAGCATTGAAGCCCAGGCGCCGCGCAACTATGGCTACACCTTC.

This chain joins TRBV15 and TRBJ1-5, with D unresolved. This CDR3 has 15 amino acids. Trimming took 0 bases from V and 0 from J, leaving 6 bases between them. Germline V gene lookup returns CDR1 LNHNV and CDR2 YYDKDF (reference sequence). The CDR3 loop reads CATSRDRNSNQPQHF. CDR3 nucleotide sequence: TGTGCCACCAGCAGAGACAGGAATAGCAATCAGCCCCAGCATTTT.

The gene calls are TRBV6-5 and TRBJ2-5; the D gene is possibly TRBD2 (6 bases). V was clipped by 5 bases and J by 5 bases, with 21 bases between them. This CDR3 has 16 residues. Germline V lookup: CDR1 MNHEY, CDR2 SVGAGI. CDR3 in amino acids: CASSRGVAARFETQYF. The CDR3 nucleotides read TGTGCCAGCAGTCGCGGGGTTGCTGCACGGTTCGAGACCCAGTACTTC.